This is a list of T cell receptor beta chains from one sample in a study of T cell repertoires in cytomegalovirus infection. For these receptors, no antigen is known. MiXCR was run by TCRdb on the reads, yielding one entry per CDR3 protein. The sample has about 360,000 distinct CDR3 sequences; around a third are singletons. The sample in question was cultured PBMCs, obtained from culture after CMV antigen stimulation. These receptors all stem from a human donor in good health (CMV status not recorded). Some clones in this sample may be carry-over from other donors' samples. Each CDR3 is given with its conserved first and last residue. The D gene is left open where the match is weak. Clone size, where shown, is once, few, many, or a class for clones that have expanded.

>TRBV4-1|TRBJ2-7|NA|NA
CASSQVGGPLDEQYF
TGCGCCAGCAGCCAAGTTGGGGGACCTCTGGACGAGCAGTACTTC
>TRBV7-9|TRBJ2-1|TRBD2|NA
CASSLVGASGRASYNEQFF
TGTGCCAGCAGCTTAGTAGGAGCTAGCGGGAGAGCATCCTACAATGAGCAGTTCTTC
>TRBV24-1|TRBJ2-3|TRBD2|NA
CATSDPAGGARDTQYF
TGTGCCACCAGTGATCCCGCCGGGGGGGCTAGAGATACGCAGTATTTT
>TRBV12-3/TRBV12-4|TRBJ2-1|TRBD2|NA
CASSIDMGGRIWNEQFF
TGTGCCAGCTCAATTGATATGGGCGGGAGGATCTGGAATGAGCAGTTCTTC
>TRBV2|TRBJ2-5|NA|few
CASWGRAQYF
TGTGCCAGCTGGGGCCGAGCCCAATACTTC
>TRBV25-1|TRBJ2-3|NA|NA
CASSEALLGAPDTQYF
TGTGCCAGCAGTGAGGCCCTTCTAGGGGCCCCAGATACGCAGTATTTT
>TRBV19|TRBJ1-5|NA|NA
CASSDPLQVNQPQHF
TGTGCCAGTAGCGACCCCCTCCAGGTCAATCAGCCCCAGCATTTT
>TRBV5-8|TRBJ2-3|NA|NA
CASSPGVKVDTQYF
TGTGCCAGCAGCCCGGGGGTGAAGGTAGATACGCAGTATTTT
>TRBV20-1|TRBJ2-1|NA|NA
CSASGDLIEQFF
TGCAGTGCTAGCGGCGATCTGATTGAGCAGTTCTTC
>TRBV7-3|TRBJ2-1|NA|many
CASSLGPSEQFF
TGTGCCAGCAGCTTAGGGCCATCGGAGCAGTTCTTC
>TRBV15|TRBJ1-1|NA|many
CATSRPGKAFF
TGTGCCACCAGCAGACCAGGGAAGGCTTTCTTT
>TRBV7-9|TRBJ1-1|NA|few
CASSYPDTEAFF
TGTGCCAGCAGCTATCCCGACACTGAAGCTTTCTTT
>TRBV12-3/TRBV12-4|TRBJ2-3|TRBD1|few
CASSAQGISTDTQYF
TGTGCCAGCAGTGCACAGGGGATAAGCACAGATACGCAGTATTTT
>TRBV7-2|TRBJ1-5|NA|NA
CASSFGSGANQPQHF
TGTGCCAGCAGCTTTGGTTCAGGGGCCAATCAGCCCCAGCATTTT
>TRBV20-1|TRBJ2-1|TRBD2|few
CSARAPPGTSGIQEQFF
TGCAGTGCTAGAGCTCCCCCCGGGACTAGCGGGATTCAGGAGCAGTTCTTC
>TRBV7-2|TRBJ1-6|NA|NA
CASSFTRQDSPLHF
TGTGCCAGCAGCTTCACGCGTCAGGATTCACCCCTCCACTTT
>TRBV20-1|TRBJ2-2|TRBD2|NA
CSARTSGANTGELFF
TGCAGTGCCCGAACTAGCGGGGCGAACACCGGGGAGCTGTTTTTT
>TRBV12-5|TRBJ1-6|NA|NA
CASGLVISAGGGSPLHF
TGTGCTAGTGGTTTGGTAATATCTGCGGGTGGTGGATCACCCCTCCACTTT
>TRBV7-9|TRBJ2-1|NA|NA
CASSFNYGGQFF
TGTGCCAGCAGCTTTAATTACGGGGGGCAGTTCTTC
>TRBV19|TRBJ1-1|NA|few
CASSITLNTEAFF
TGTGCCAGTAGTATCACCCTGAACACTGAAGCTTTCTTT
>TRBV9|TRBJ1-1|NA|NA
CASSSHMNTEAFF
TGTGCCAGCAGCTCCCACATGAACACTGAAGCTTTCTTT
>TRBV4-1|TRBJ2-5|TRBD2|NA
CASSRGLAGARQETQYF
TGCGCCAGCAGCCGGGGACTAGCGGGAGCAAGACAAGAGACCCAGTACTTC
>TRBV11-2|TRBJ2-7|NA|many
CASSPPGSEHSYEQYF
TGTGCCAGCAGCCCCCCTGGGAGTGAACACTCCTACGAGCAGTACTTC
>TRBV10-2|TRBJ1-1|NA|once
CASIEGRGSILNTEAFF
TGCGCCAGCATCGAGGGGAGGGGAAGTATACTCAACACTGAAGCTTTCTTT